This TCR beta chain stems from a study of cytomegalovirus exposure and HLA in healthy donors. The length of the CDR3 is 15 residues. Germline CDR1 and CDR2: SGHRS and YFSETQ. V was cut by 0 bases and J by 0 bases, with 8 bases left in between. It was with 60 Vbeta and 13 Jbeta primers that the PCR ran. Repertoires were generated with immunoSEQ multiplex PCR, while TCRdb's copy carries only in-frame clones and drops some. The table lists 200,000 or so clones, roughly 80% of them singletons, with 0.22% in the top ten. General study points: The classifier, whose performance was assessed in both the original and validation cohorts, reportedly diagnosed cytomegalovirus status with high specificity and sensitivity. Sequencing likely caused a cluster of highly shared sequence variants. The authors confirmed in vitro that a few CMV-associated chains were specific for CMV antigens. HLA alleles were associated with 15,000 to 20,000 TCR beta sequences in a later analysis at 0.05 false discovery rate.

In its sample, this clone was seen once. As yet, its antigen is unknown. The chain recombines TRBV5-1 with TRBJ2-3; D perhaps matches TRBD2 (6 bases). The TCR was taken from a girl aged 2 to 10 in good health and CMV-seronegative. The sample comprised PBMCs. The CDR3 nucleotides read TGCGCCAGCAGCTTGGGGGGGGACAGCACAGATACGCAGTATTTT. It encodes CASSLGGDSTDTQYF.